This TCR beta chain is drawn from a study of T-cell reconstitution after alpha-beta-depleted transplantation in children. V lost 2 bases to trimming and J lost 8 bases, with 9 bases between them. Germline CDR1 MNHEY, CDR2 SVGAGI. The CDR3 consists of 12 residues. Preparation of the TCRbeta library used unique molecular identifiers. TCRdb redid the calling of the PCR reads with MiXCR, one entry per CDR3 protein. The table lists approximately 640,000 distinct CDR3 sequences, around a sixth of them singletons. This clonotype was counted many times. This receptor was obtained from a human donor who donated a stem cell graft to a child with acute myeloid leukemia. Sample: PBMCs from the stem cell graft donor, taken from the stem cell graft. V is TRBV6-5 and J is TRBJ1-2; tentatively, D is TRBD1 (5 bases). The CDR3 loop reads CASSYGGEGYTF. CDR3 nucleotides: TGTGCCAGCAGTTACGGAGGGGAAGGCTACACCTTC.